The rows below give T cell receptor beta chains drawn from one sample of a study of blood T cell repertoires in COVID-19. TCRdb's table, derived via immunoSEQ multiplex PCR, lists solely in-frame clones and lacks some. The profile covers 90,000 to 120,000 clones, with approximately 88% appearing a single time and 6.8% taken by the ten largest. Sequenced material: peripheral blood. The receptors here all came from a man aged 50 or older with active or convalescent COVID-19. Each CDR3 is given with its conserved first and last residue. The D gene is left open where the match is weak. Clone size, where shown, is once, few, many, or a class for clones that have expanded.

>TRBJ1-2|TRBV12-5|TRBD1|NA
TGTGCTAGTGGTTTGAACGCGGGACAGGGGGCCTATGGCTACACCTTC
CASGLNAGQGAYGYTF
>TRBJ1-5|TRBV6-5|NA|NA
TGTGCCAGCAAACGGGACACCTCAAGCAATCAGCCCCAGCATTTT
CASKRDTSSNQPQHF
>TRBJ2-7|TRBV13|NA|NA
TGTGCCAGCAGCGGCCATAGCCGCGACGAGCAGTACTTC
CASSGHSRDEQYF
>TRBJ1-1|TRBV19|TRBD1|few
TGTGCCAGTAGTCCCGGGACAGGGTCTCTTGAAGCTTTCTTT
CASSPGTGSLEAFF
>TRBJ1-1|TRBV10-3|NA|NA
TGTGCCATCAGTGAGGCCGGGGGCACTGAAGCTTTCTTT
CAISEAGGTEAFF
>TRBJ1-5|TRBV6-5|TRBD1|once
TGTGCCAGCAAGAGACAGGGGTACGGCAATCAGCCCCAGCATTTT
CASKRQGYGNQPQHF
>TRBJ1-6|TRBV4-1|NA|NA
TGCGCCAGCAGCCAAGTGGGCCCTTATTCACCCCTCCACTTT
CASSQVGPYSPLHF
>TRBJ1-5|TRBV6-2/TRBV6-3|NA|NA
TGTGCCAGCAGTTACTCTTCAGGGTTCAATCAGCCCCAGCATTTT
CASSYSSGFNQPQHF
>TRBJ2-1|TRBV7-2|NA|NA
TGTGCCAGCAGGGTAGCGGTTAGCTCCTACAATGAGCAGTTCTTC
CASRVAVSSYNEQFF
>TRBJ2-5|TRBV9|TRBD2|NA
TGTGCCAGCAACCAGCGGGGCCCGGTGAGAGAGACCCAGTACTTC
CASNQRGPVRETQYF
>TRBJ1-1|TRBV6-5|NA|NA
TGTGCCAGCAGTTACTCTTACAGGGCCACTGAAGCTTTCTTT
CASSYSYRATEAFF
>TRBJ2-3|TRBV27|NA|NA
TGTGCCAGCAGTTGGGGCAACGAGTACACAGATACGCAGTATTTT
CASSWGNEYTDTQYF
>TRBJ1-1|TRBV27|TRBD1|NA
TGTGCCAGCTCATACAGGGGCGATGGGCAAGCTTTCTTT
CASSYRGDGQAFF
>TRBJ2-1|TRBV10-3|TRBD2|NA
TGTGCCACCGGACTAGCGGGGAGCTCCTACAATGAGCAGTTCTTC
CATGLAGSSYNEQFF
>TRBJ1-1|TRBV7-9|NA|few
TGTGCCAGCACCTCACTCGCGGTTGGAAACACTGAAGCTTTCTTT
CASTSLAVGNTEAFF
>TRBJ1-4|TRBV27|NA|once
TGTGCCAGCATAAGGGGAACTAATGAAAAACTGTTTTTT
CASIRGTNEKLFF
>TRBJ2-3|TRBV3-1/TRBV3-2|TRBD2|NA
TGTGCCAGCAGCCGGACTAGCGTGTTCACAGATACGCAGTATTTT
CASSRTSVFTDTQYF
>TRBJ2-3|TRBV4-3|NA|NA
TGCGCCAGCAGCCAGGGTTTAAGCGGGCCCGGAACAGATACGCAGTATTTT
CASSQGLSGPGTDTQYF
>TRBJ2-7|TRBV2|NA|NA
TGTGCCAGCAGAGCGACTAGTTTCAGGGACGAGCAGTACTTC
CASRATSFRDEQYF
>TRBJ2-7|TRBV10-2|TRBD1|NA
TGCGCCAGCTCGGGACAGGGGCTCTACGAGCAGTACTTC
CASSGQGLYEQYF
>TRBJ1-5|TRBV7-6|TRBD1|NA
TGTGCCAGCAGCTTGCAACAGGGGGTCCATCAGCCCCAGCATTTT
CASSLQQGVHQPQHF
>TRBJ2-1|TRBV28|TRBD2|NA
TGTGCCAGCACTCTACTGGGACTAGCGGGCTACAATGAGCAGTTCTTC
CASTLLGLAGYNEQFF
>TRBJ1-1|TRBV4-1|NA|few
TGCGCCAGCAGCCAAGATCACAGGGACAACACTGAAGCTTTCTTT
CASSQDHRDNTEAFF
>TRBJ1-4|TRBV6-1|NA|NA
TGTGCCAGCAGTGAAGTCTCCGGGGGTGGTAATGAAAAACTGTTTTTT
CASSEVSGGGNEKLFF
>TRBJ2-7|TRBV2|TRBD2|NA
TGTGCCAGCGGGACTAGCGGGGTAAGCTCCTACGAGCAGTACTTC
CASGTSGVSSYEQYF
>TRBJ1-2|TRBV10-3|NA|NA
TGTGCCATCAGTGAGTCCAACAGGAACTATGGCTACACCTTC
CAISESNRNYGYTF
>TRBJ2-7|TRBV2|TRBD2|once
TGTGCCAGCACCTTTAGCGGGACCTCCTGGAAGCAGTACTTC
CASTFSGTSWKQYF
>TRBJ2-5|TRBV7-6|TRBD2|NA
TGTGCCAGCAGCTTAAACCCTAGCGGGAGTGGAAAGACCCAGTACTTC
CASSLNPSGSGKTQYF
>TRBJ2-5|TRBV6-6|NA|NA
TGTGCCAGCAGTAAAGAACCGGAGTTTTCTGAGACCCAGTACTTC
CASSKEPEFSETQYF
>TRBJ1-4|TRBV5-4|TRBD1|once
TGTGCCAGCAGCTTACGGGACAGGGGGCGACTAAATGAAAAACTGTTTTTT
CASSLRDRGRLNEKLFF
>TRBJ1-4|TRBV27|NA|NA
TGTGCCAGCAGTTTATCGAACACCCCGGAAAAACTGTTTTTT
CASSLSNTPEKLFF
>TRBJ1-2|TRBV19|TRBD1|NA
TGTGCCAGTAGTATAGAAGAGGGGGCATCTGGCTACACCTTC
CASSIEEGASGYTF
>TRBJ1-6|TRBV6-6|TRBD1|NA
TGTGCCAGTGGACAGGGCTATAATTCACCCCTCCACTTT
CASGQGYNSPLHF
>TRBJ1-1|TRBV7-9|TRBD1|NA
TGTGCCAGCAGCTCGGACAGGGGAATGAACACTGAAGCTTTCTTT
CASSSDRGMNTEAFF
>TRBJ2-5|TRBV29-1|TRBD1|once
TGCAGCGTTAGGGTCCGGGACAGGCAAGAGACCCAGTACTTC
CSVRVRDRQETQYF
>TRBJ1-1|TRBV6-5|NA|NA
TGTGCCAGCAACGGGGGTTGGGGCACTGAAGCTTTCTTT
CASNGGWGTEAFF
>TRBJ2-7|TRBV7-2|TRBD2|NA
TGTGCCAGCAGCCCTAGCCGGGACTACACCTACGAGCAGTACTTC
CASSPSRDYTYEQYF
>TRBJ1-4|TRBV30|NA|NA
TGTGCCTGGAGTGGGACACGGAAGAATGAAAAACTGTTTTTT
CAWSGTRKNEKLFF
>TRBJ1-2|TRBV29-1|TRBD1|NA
TGCAGCGTTGTCCGGGACAGGGAATATGGCTACACCTTC
CSVVRDREYGYTF
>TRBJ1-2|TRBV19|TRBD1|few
TGTGCCAGTACCCGGACAGGGAGCCCCTATGGCTACACCTTC
CASTRTGSPYGYTF
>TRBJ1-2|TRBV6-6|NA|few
TGTGCCAGCAGCACGCCGGGGGGCACATTAAACTATGGCTACACCTTC
CASSTPGGTLNYGYTF
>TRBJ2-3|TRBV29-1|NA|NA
TGCAGCGTGAAACAAGATACGCAGTATTTT
CSVKQDTQYF
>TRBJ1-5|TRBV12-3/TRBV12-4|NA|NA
TGTGCCAGCAGGGCACAGCCCCAGCATTTT
CASRAQPQHF
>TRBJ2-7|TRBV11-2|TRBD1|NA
TGTGCCAGCAGCTTCGACAGGGGTCCAGGTGGGGGCTACGAGCAGTACTTC
CASSFDRGPGGGYEQYF
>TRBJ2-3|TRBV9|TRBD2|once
TGTGCCAGCAGCAGTAGCGGGAGCCGCACAGATACGCAGTATTTT
CASSSSGSRTDTQYF
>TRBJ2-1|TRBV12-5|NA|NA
TGTGCTAGTGGTTGGCAGGGAGGGGGGATGTTCTTC
CASGWQGGGMFF
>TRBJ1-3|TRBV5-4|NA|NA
TGTGCCAGCAGCCACCTTCCGCCGGACAGCTCTGGAAACACCATATATTTT
CASSHLPPDSSGNTIYF
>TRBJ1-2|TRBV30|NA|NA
TGTGCCTGGAGTGTCGGCTATGGCTACACCTTC
CAWSVGYGYTF
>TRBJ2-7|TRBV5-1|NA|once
TGCGCCAGCAGCGTGACTATCTCCAGCTCCTACGAGCAGTACTTC
CASSVTISSSYEQYF
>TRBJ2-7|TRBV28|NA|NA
TGTGCCAGCAGATCCGGGGACTACGAGCAGTACTTC
CASRSGDYEQYF